This T cell receptor beta chain was identified during a study of TIL therapy for anti-PD-1-resistant metastatic lung cancer. Sequencing used immunoSEQ v3. Sequencing used immunoSEQ multiplex PCR; TCRdb keeps in-frame clones, though not all of them. The sample records 95,000 or so clones, around 71% being singletons. The V gene lost 1 base and the J gene lost 2 bases, with 4 bases spanning the gap. The CDR3 runs 13 residues. From germline, CDR1 is SGHVS and CDR2 FQNEAQ. Time point: pre-treatment sample, taken before nivolumab and TIL therapy. The tumor samples were excised metastases, mostly pleural nodules or supraclavicular lymph nodes. Adults with stage 4 NSCLC were enrolled in a phase I trial.

The starting material was tumor tissue, obtained at baseline. The sequence was obtained from a person aged 25-79 years with non-small cell lung cancer. This rearrangement joins TRBV7-8 to TRBJ2-3; D unresolved. Written as DNA, the CDR3 is TGTGCCAGCAGCTTAGACTACACAGATACGCAGTATTTT. Translation: CASSLDYTDTQYF. Together with reference TRBV7-8 and TRBJ2-3, the CDR3 gives the full variable domain: GAGVSQSPRYKVAKRGQDVALRCDPISGHVSLFWYQQALGQGPEFLTYFQNEAQLDKSGLPSDRFFAERPEGSVSTLKIQRTQQEDSAVYLCASSLDYTDTQYFGPGTRLTVL.